The text below deals with one T cell receptor beta chain. This entry is derived from a study of blood T cell repertoires in COVID-19. Study-wide background: Acute-phase and convalescent COVID-19 samples originated in the United States, Italy and Spain. The analysed material was cDNA or gDNA that came from T cells, B-cell-depleted T cells, or PBMCs.

As originally analysed: Amplified reference gene primers provided the basis for estimating nucleated cell counts. Data came from immunoSEQ multiplex PCR; TCRdb stores just in-frame clones and leaves some out. From that table come the V and J calls and clone size; the DNA was used to work out D and trimming. Here the sample spans about 130,000 clones, approximately 85% being singletons. The clonotype comes from a human donor in a cohort sampled during active COVID-19. The sequenced material came from peripheral blood.

The CDR3 nucleotides are TGTGCCAGTAGTACCCCACAGGCGGTCTATGGCTACACCTTC. As protein: CASSTPQAVYGYTF. This chain links TRBV19 with TRBJ1-2; tentative D call: TRBD1 (5 bases). Germline V CDR1 and CDR2: LNHDA, SQIVND (reference sequence). The CDR3 covers 14 residues. V lost 4 bases and J lost 4, with 13 bases in between.